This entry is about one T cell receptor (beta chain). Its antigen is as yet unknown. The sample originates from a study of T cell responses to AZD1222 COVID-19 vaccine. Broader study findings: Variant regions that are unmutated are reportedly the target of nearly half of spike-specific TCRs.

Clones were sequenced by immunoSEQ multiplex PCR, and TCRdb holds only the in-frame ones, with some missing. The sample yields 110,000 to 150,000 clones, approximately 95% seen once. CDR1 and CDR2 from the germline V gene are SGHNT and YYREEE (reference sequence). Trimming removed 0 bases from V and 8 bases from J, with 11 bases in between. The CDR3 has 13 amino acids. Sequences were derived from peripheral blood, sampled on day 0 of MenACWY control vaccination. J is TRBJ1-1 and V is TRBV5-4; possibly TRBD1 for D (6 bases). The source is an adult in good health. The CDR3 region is CASSLANRGEAFF. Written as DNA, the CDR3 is TGTGCCAGCAGCTTGGCCAATAGGGGGGAAGCTTTCTTT.